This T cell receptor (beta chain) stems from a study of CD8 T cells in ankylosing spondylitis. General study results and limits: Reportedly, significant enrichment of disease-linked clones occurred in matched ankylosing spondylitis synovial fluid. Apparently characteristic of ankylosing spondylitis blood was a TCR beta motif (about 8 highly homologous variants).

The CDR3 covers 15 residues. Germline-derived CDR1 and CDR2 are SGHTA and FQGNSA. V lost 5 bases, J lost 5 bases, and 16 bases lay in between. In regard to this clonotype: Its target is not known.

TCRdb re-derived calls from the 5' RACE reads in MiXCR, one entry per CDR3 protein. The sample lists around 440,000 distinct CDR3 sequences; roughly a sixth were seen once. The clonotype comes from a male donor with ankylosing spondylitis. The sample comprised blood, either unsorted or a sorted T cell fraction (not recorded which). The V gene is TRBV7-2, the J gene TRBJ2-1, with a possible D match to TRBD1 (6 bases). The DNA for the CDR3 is TGTGCCAGCAGCACCGAAACAGGGTACAACAATGAGCAGTTCTTC. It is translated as CASSTETGYNNEQFF.